The entry below describes one TCR beta chain. Antigen: not known. The sample originates from a study of T cell repertoires in cytomegalovirus infection. For the study at large: CMV infection and matching HLA type were both indicated by public TCR beta signatures.

MiXCR, run by TCRdb on the reads, gives a single entry per CDR3 protein. The table shows hundreds of thousands of distinct CDR3 sequences, with less than 40% occurring only once. Findings and caveats of the study: The ex vivo response was dominated by HLA-C-restricted CMV-specific TCR beta clonotypes. Summed frequency of shared TCR beta families picked out CMV carriers who also had the relevant HLA.

Trimming removed 6 bases from V and 2 bases from J; junction bases left unmatched: 7. Per germline, CDR1 MNHNS and CDR2 SASEGT. The CDR3 is 16 residues long. This TCR was sampled from a human donor in good health (CMV status not recorded). Some clones in this sample may be carry-over from other donors' samples. Input material: PBMCs. This chain connects TRBV6-1 to TRBJ1-5; 10 bases align to TRBD1. The CDR3 DNA follows: TGTGCCAGCAGCACCGGGACAGGGGTCGGCAATCAGCCCCAGCATTTT. It codes for CASSTGTGVGNQPQHF.